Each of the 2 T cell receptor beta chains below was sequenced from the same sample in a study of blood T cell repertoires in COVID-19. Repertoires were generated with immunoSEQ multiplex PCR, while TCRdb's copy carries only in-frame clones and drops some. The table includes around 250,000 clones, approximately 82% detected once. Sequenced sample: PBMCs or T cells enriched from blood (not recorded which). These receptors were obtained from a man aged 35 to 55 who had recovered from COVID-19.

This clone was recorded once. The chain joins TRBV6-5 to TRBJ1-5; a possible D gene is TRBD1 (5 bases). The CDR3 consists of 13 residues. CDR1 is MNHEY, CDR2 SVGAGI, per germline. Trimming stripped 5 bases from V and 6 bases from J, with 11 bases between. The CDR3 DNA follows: TGTGCCAGCAGTCTGGACATCCTTCAGCCCCAGCATTTT. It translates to CASSLDILQPQHF.

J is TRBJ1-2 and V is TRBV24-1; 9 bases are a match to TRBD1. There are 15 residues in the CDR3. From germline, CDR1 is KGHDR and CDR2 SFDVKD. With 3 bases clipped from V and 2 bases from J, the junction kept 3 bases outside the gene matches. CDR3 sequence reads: CATSDVGQGNYGYTF. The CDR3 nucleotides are TGTGCCACCAGTGATGTCGGACAGGGGAACTATGGCTACACCTTC.